This TCR beta chain was recovered during a study of T-cell memory formation after mild COVID-19. The CDR3 length is 19 residues. Germline CDR1 and CDR2: MGHRA and YSYEKL. V was pared by 4 bases and J by 0 bases, with 11 bases of the junction left unmatched. Whole-study findings and limits: Prior to infection, memory already included some responding clones, suggesting cross-reactive memory joined. Whether second-wave clones peaking at day 37 were SARS-CoV-2 specific went unconfirmed. Clones that shrank (day 15 to 85) were balanced CD4/CD8, whereas later expanders leaned CD4+. Shrinking CD4+ clones resided mostly in CM and EM, and CD8+ ones in EMRA.

This clonotype was picked up a small number of times. The target antigen is unknown. MiXCR, run by TCRdb on the 5' RACE reads, gives a single entry per CDR3 protein. The profile shows approximately 250,000 distinct CDR3 sequences, roughly 15% of them singletons. This rearrangement joins TRBV4-1 to TRBJ2-3; the match to TRBD2 covers 12 bases. The TCR originated in an adult woman who had mild COVID-19 (a few samples of this study predate the infection). Cell type and time point are not known. The sample consisted of PBMCs or a T cell subset sorted from them (not recorded which). In nucleotides, the CDR3 is TGCGCCAGCAGCCTGGAACGGGCTAGCGGGGGGGGGAGCACAGATACGCAGTATTTT. It yields the protein CASSLERASGGGSTDTQYF.